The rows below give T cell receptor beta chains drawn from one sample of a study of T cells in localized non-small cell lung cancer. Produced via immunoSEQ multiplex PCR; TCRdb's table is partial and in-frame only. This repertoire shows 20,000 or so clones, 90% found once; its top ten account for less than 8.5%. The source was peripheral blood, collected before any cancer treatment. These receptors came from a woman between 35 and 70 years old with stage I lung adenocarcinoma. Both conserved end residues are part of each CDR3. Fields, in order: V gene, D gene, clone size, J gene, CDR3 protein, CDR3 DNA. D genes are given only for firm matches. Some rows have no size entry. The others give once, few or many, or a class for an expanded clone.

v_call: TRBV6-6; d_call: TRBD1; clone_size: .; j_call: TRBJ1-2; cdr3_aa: CASSRDRSYGYTF; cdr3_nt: TGTGCCAGCAGTAGGGACAGAAGTTATGGCTACACCTTC
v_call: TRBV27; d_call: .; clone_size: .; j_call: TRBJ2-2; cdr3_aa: CASSLVGGGVGNTGELFF; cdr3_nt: TGTGCCAGCAGTCTAGTGGGCGGAGGGGTGGGGAACACCGGGGAGCTGTTTTTT
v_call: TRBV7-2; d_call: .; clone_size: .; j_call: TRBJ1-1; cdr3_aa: CASSIRAQGNTEAFF; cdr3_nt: TGTGCCAGCAGCATCCGGGCCCAGGGAAACACTGAAGCTTTCTTT
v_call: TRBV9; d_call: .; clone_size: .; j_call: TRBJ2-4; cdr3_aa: CASSAPGGAGKNIQYF; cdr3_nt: TGTGCCAGCAGCGCCCCCGGGGGCGCGGGCAAAAACATTCAGTACTTC
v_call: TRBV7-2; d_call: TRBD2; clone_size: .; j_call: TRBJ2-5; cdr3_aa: CASSLTGGTGETQYF; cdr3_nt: TGTGCCAGCAGCTTGACCGGGGGGACTGGTGAGACCCAGTACTTC
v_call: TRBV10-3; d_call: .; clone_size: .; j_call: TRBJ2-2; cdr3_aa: CAISGAGELFF; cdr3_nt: TGTGCCATCAGCGGGGCCGGGGAGCTGTTTTTT
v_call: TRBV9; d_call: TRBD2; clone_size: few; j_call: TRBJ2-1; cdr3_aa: CASSVGSGRAQLYNEQFF; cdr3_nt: TGTGCCAGCAGCGTAGGTAGCGGGAGGGCCCAATTGTACAATGAGCAGTTCTTC
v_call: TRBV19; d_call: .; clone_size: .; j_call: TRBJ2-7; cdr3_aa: CASRIPWTTPGEQYF; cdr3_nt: TGTGCCAGTAGGATTCCCTGGACAACCCCGGGCGAGCAGTACTTC
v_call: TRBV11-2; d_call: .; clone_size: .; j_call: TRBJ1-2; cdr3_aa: CASSLDPTIYGYTF; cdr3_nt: TGTGCCAGCAGCTTAGATCCTACTATCTATGGCTACACCTTC
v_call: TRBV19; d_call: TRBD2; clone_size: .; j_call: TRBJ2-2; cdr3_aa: CASSLSGRIAGELFF; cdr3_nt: TGTGCCAGTAGTCTTAGCGGGAGAATCGCCGGGGAGCTGTTTTTT
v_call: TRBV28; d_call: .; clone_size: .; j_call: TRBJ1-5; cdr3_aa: CASRRHRVDSNQPQHF; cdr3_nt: TGTGCCAGCAGGAGGCACAGGGTTGATAGCAATCAGCCCCAGCATTTT
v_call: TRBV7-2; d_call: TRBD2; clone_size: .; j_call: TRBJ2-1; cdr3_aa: CASSLFPGTSGSRDEQFF; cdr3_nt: TGTGCCAGCAGCTTATTTCCAGGGACTAGCGGGAGTCGGGATGAGCAGTTCTTC
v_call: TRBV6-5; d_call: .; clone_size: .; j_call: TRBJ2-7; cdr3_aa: CASSYSEGVGEQYF; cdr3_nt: TGTGCCAGCAGTTACTCGGAGGGAGTGGGTGAGCAGTACTTC
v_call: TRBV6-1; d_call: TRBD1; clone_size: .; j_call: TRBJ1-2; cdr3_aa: CASSEIQGDGYTF; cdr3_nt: TGTGCCAGCAGTGAGATACAGGGGGATGGCTACACCTTC
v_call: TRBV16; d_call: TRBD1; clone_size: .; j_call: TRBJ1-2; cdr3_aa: CASSQSGQANYGYTF; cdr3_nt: TGTGCCAGCAGCCAATCGGGACAGGCTAACTATGGCTACACCTTC
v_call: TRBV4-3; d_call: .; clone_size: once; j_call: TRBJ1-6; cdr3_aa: CASSQAQNSPLHF; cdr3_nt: TGCGCCAGCAGCCAAGCCCAAAATTCACCCCTCCACTTT
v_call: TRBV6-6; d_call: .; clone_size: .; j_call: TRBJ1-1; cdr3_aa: CASSYSRGSTEAFF; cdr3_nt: TGTGCCAGCAGTTACTCTCGGGGATCCACTGAAGCTTTCTTT
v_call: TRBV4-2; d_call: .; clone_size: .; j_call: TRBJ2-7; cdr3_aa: CASSQSPLSYEQYF; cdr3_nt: TGTGCCAGCAGCCAATCGCCCTTGAGCTACGAGCAGTACTTC
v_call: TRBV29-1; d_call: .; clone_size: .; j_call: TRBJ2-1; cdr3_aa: CSVVRNEQFF; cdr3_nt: TGCAGCGTTGTCCGAAATGAGCAGTTCTTC
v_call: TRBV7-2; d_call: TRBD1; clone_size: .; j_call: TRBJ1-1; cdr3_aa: CASSLGGTTGGSEAFF; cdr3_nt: TGTGCCAGCAGCTTAGGAGGTACGACAGGGGGCTCTGAAGCTTTCTTT
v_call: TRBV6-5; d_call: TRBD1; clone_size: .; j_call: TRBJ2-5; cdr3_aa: CASSRQGRETQYF; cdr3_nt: TGTGCCAGCTCCCGACAGGGGAGAGAGACCCAGTACTTC
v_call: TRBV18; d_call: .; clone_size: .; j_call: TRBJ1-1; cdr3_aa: CASSPQTLNTEAFF; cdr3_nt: TGTGCCAGCTCACCACAGACACTTAACACTGAAGCTTTCTTT
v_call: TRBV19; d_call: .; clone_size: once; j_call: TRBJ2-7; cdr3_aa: CASSIRDGTRAYEQYF; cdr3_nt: TGTGCCAGTAGTATTAGGGATGGGACCAGAGCCTACGAGCAGTACTTC
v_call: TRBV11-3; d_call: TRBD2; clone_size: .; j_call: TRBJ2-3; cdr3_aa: CASSSTSGGDTQYF; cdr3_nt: TGTGCCAGCAGCTCCACTAGCGGGGGGGATACGCAGTATTTT
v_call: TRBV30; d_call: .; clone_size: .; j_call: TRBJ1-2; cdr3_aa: CAWNPSSNYGYTF; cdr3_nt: TGTGCCTGGAATCCGAGCAGTAACTATGGCTACACCTTC
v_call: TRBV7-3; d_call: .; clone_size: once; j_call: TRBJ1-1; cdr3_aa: CASSFGENTEAFF; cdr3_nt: TGTGCCAGCAGCTTCGGGGAGAACACTGAAGCTTTCTTT
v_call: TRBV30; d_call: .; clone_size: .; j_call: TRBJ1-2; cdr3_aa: CAPEPDAFRF; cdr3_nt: TGTGCCCCCGAGCCGGACGCTTTCCGATTC
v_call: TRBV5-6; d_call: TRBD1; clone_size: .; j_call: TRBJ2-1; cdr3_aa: CASSFLPGTGEQFF; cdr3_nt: TGTGCCAGCAGCTTTCTTCCAGGGACAGGTGAGCAGTTCTTC
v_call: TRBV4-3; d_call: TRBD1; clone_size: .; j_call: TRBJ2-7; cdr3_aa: CASSQEDRTGGYEQYF; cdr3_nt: TGCGCCAGCAGCCAAGAGGATCGGACAGGGGGTTACGAGCAGTACTTC
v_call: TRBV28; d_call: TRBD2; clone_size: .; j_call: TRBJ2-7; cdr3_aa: CASSPRGSGRRYEQYF; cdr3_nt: TGTGCCAGCAGTCCGCGGGGAAGCGGGAGGAGATACGAGCAGTACTTC
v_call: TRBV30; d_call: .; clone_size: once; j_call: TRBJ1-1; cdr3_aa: CAWRGGLRNTEAFF; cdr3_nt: TGTGCCTGGAGGGGGGGATTAAGGAACACTGAAGCTTTCTTT
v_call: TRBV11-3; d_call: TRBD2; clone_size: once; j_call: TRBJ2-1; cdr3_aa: CASSLRRLAETNEQFF; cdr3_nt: TGTGCCAGCAGCTTACGGCGCCTAGCGGAGACTAATGAGCAGTTCTTC
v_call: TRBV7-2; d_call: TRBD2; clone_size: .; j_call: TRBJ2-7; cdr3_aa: CASSLRAGTSSYEQYF; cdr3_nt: TGTGCCAGCAGCTTGAGAGCCGGGACTAGCTCCTACGAGCAGTACTTC
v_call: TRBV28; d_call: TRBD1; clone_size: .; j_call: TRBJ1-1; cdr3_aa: CASSLQGCTEAFF; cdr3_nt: TGTGCCAGCAGTCTACAGGGGTGCACTGAAGCTTTCTTT
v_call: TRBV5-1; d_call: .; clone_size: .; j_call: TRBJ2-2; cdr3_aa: CASSAPDGYSTGELFF; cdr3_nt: TGCGCCAGCAGTGCTCCCGACGGATACTCTACCGGGGAGCTGTTTTTT
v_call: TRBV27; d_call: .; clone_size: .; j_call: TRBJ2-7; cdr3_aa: CASSLGQKPYEQYF; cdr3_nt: TGTGCCAGCAGTTTAGGACAGAAACCCTACGAGCAGTACTTC
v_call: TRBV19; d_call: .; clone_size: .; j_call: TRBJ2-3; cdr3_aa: CATRGGSPGDTQYF; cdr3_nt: TGTGCCACCCGAGGTGGGAGTCCCGGAGATACGCAGTATTTT
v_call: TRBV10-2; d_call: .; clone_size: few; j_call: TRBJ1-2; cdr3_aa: CASSGNPKGYTF; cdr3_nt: TGCGCCAGCAGTGGAAATCCCAAAGGCTACACCTTC
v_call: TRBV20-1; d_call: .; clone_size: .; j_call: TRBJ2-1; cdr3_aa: CSARPRDEQFF; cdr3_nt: TGCAGTGCTAGACCGAGAGATGAGCAGTTCTTC
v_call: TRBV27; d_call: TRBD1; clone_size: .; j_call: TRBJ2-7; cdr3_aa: CASSPTGTHEQYF; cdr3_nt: TGTGCCAGCAGTCCGACAGGGACCCACGAGCAGTACTTC
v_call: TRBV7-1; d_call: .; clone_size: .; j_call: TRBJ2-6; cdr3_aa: CASSPDSGANVLTF; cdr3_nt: TGTGCCAGCAGCCCCGACTCTGGGGCCAACGTCCTGACTTTC
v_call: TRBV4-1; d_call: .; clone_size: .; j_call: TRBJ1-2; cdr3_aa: CASRPSRGSPYGYTF; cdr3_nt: TGCGCCAGCAGGCCCAGCAGGGGATCCCCCTATGGCTACACCTTC
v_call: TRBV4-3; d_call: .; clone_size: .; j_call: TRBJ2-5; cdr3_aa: CASSQDLGVETQYF; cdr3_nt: TGCGCCAGCAGCCAAGATTTAGGAGTAGAGACCCAGTACTTC
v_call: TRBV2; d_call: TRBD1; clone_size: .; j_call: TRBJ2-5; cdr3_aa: CASTQGNNQETQYF; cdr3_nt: TGTGCCAGTACACAGGGGAACAACCAAGAGACCCAGTACTTC
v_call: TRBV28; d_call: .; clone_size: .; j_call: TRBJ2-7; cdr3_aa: CASSLYGDWSGEQYF; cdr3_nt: TGTGCCAGCAGTTTATATGGGGACTGGTCGGGCGAGCAGTACTTC
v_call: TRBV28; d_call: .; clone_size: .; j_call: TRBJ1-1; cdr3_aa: CASSLSVGMNTEAFF; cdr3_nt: TGTGCCAGCAGTTTATCTGTAGGGATGAACACTGAAGCTTTCTTT
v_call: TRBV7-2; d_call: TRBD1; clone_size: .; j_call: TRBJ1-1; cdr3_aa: CASSLSGGATEAFF; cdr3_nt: TGTGCCAGCAGCTTATCAGGGGGTGCCACTGAAGCTTTCTTT
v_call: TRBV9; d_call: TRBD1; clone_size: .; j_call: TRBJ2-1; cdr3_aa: CASSPRMLTGGSNEQFF; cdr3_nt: TGTGCCAGCAGCCCGAGGATGTTGACAGGGGGTTCTAATGAGCAGTTCTTC
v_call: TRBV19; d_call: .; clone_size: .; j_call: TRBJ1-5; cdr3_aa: CASSFRADQPQHF; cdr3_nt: TGTGCCAGTAGTTTCAGGGCAGATCAGCCCCAGCATTTT
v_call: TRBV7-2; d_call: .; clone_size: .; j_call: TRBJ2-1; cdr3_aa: CASSLRVLSYNEQFF; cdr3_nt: TGTGCCAGCAGCTTGCGGGTTCTCTCCTACAATGAGCAGTTCTTC
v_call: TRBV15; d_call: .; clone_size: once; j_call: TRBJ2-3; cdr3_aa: CATSREHGAMAQYF; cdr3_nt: TGTGCCACCAGCAGAGAACACGGTGCTATGGCGCAGTATTTT
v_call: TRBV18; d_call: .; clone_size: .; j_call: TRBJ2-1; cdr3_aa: CASSPSFGGNNEQFF; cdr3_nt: TGTGCCAGCTCACCTTCCTTTGGGGGGAACAATGAGCAGTTCTTC
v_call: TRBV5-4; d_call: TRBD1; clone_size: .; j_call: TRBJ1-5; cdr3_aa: CASSSGQAQPQHF; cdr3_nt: TGTGCCAGCAGCAGCGGACAGGCTCAGCCCCAGCATTTT
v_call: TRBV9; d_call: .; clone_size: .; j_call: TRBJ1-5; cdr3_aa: CASSQAGASNQPQHF; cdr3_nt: TGTGCCAGCTCCCAGGCCGGGGCTAGCAATCAGCCCCAGCATTTT
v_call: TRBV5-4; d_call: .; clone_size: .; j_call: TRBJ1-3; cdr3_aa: CASSSPVSGNTIYF; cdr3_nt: TGTGCCAGCAGCTCGCCAGTCTCTGGAAACACCATATATTTT
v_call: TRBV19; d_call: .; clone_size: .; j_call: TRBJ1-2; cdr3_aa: CASSVVRLPYGYTF; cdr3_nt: TGTGCCAGTAGTGTAGTTCGACTGCCCTATGGCTACACCTTC
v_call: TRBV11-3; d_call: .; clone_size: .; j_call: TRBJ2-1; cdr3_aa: CASSLEASSAAEQFF; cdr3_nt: TGTGCCAGCAGCTTAGAGGCTAGCTCGGCAGCTGAGCAGTTCTTC